One sample yielded the 15 T cell receptor beta chains listed below, sequenced in a study of CD8 T cells in ankylosing spondylitis. TCRdb processed the 5' RACE reads anew with MiXCR; each CDR3 protein has one entry. The top ten clones hold less than 3% of a sample with roughly 230,000 distinct CDR3 sequences, roughly 10% of them seen once. Input material: blood, either unsorted or a sorted T cell fraction (not recorded which). The receptors shown here come from a male donor with ankylosing spondylitis or in good health (not recorded which).

This clonotype has at least ten counts. The gene calls are TRBV3-1 and TRBJ2-2, with D perhaps TRBD1 (7 bases). Trimming shortened V by 4 bases and J by 6 bases, and 15 bases separated the two germline ends. This CDR3 is 15 amino acids long. CDR1 is LGHDT, CDR2 YNNKEL, per germline (reference sequence). The CDR3 nucleotides read TGTGCCAGCAGCCTCGGAGGGGGCTCGTCCGGGGAGCTGTTTTTT. Its translation: CASSLGGGSSGELFF.

This clonotype was counted ten times or more. This sequence joins TRBV5-1 and TRBJ1-1; maybe TRBD1 (6 bases). V was clipped by 4 bases and J by 4 bases, with 17 bases between them. The length of the CDR3 is 15 residues. CDR1 SGHRS and CDR2 YFSETQ come from the germline V gene. CDR3 sequence: CASSPPGGRITEAFF. The DNA of the CDR3 is TGCGCCAGCAGCCCTCCGGGGGGGCGGATCACTGAAGCTTTCTTT.

This clonotype was counted at least ten times. The genes are TRBV12-3 or TRBV12-4 and TRBJ2-3; TRBD1 is a possible D gene (5 bases). Trimming took 7 bases from V and 0 from J, leaving 14 bases between them. This CDR3 is 15 amino acids long. The DNA for the CDR3 is TGTGCCAGCAACTCGCAGGGTTATAGCACAGATACGCAGTATTTT. It specifies CASNSQGYSTDTQYF.

This clonotype has at least ten counts. The rearrangement joins TRBV5-1 to TRBJ2-1, with D maybe TRBD2 (6 bases). Germline-derived CDR1 and CDR2 are SGHRS and YFSETQ. Trimming took 0 bases from V and 7 from J, leaving 20 bases between them. The CDR3 contains 17 residues. The CDR3 loop reads CASSLGSGLREANEQFF. The CDR3, as DNA: TGCGCCAGCAGCTTGGGTTCGGGACTTCGTGAGGCGAATGAGCAGTTCTTC.

This clonotype was detected once. A much larger clonotype is one base distant, so this may be a read error. The chain carries TRBV2 and TRBJ2-3; D gene unclear. The CDR3 runs 11 residues. CDR1 and CDR2 from the germline V gene are SNHLY and FYNNEI. In nucleotides, the CDR3 is TGTACCAGCACCTCAGGAGATACGCAGTATTTT. Translation gives CTSTSGDTQYF. The full variable domain, in which reference TRBV2 and TRBJ2-3 provide the parts outside the CDR3, is EPEVTQTPSHQVTQMGQEVILRCVPISNHLYFYWYRQILGQKVEFLVSFYNNEISEKSEIFDDQFSVERPDGSNFTLKIRSTKLEDSAMYFCTSTSGDTQYFGPGTRLTVL.

This clonotype was recorded at least ten times. The chain recombines TRBV6-5 with TRBJ2-1, with 8 positions matching TRBD2. The junction had 4 bases not matched to a gene; V was cut back by 2 bases and J by 4 bases. This CDR3 is 15 amino acids long. Per germline, CDR1 MNHEY and CDR2 SVGAGI. CDR3 nucleotides: TGTGCCAGCAGTTACCGGCGGGAGGATTACAATGAGCAGTTCTTC. It is translated as CASSYRREDYNEQFF.

This clonotype was seen at least ten times. The gene calls are TRBV7-6 and TRBJ1-4; possibly TRBD1 for D (6 bases). Germline V gene lookup returns CDR1 SGHVS and CDR2 FNYEAQ. Trimming cost V 5 bases and J 3 bases, with 13 bases left between them. CDR3 length: 15 amino acids. DNA of the CDR3: TGTGCCAGCAGCCTAACAGGGCGGGCTAATGAAAAACTGTTTTTT. Translation: CASSLTGRANEKLFF. Drawing the rest from reference TRBV7-6 and TRBJ1-4, the complete variable domain is GAGVSQSPRYKVTKRGQDVALRCDPISGHVSLYWYRQALGQGPEFLTYFNYEAQQDKSGLPNDRFSAERPEGSISTLTIQRTEQRDSAMYRCASSLTGRANEKLFFGSGTQLSVL.

At least ten counts were recorded for this clonotype. This chain links TRBV2 with TRBJ2-7; a possible D gene is TRBD1 (6 bases). Trimming took 2 bases from V and 2 from J, leaving 13 bases between them. The germline CDR1 and CDR2 sequences are SNHLY and FYNNEI. There are 15 residues in the CDR3. Written as DNA, the CDR3 is TGTGCCAGCAGTGAAAGCAGGGGAGACCCCTACGAGCAGTACTTC. It encodes CASSESRGDPYEQYF.

The rearrangement joins TRBV30 to TRBJ2-3, with D possibly being TRBD2 (6 bases). V gave up 3 bases and J gave up 4 bases, with 17 bases separating them. The V gene's germline CDR1 is GTSNPN and CDR2 SVGIG (reference sequence). This CDR3 region has 15 residues. For the CDR3, the DNA is TGTGCCTGGAGCCGCGGCGGCGGGAAGCCAGATACGCAGTATTTT. This sequence encodes CAWSRGGGKPDTQYF.

This clonotype was counted at least ten times. The chain employs TRBV4-1 and TRBJ2-3; D unclear. Germline V gene lookup returns CDR1 MGHRA and CDR2 YSYEKL. The CDR3 is made up of 14 amino acids. V lost 4 bases, J lost 1 base, and 9 bases lay in between. DNA for the CDR3: TGCGCCAGCAGCCGAGTGAAGGGCACAGATACGCAGTATTTT. It codes for CASSRVKGTDTQYF.

This clonotype was seen ten or more times. CDR3 DNA sequence: TGTGCCAGCAGCCCAGACTATGCGAGCTCCTACAATGAGCAGTTCTTC. This translates into CASSPDYASSYNEQFF. The chain employs TRBV2 and TRBJ2-1, with D possibly TRBD2 on 5 matching bases. V was shortened by 6 bases and J by 0 bases, with 15 bases between the two germline ends. The CDR3 runs 16 residues. Germline assignment: CDR1 SNHLY and CDR2 FYNNEI.

This sequence joins TRBV27 and TRBJ2-7; D might be TRBD1 (5 bases). Trimming left V 4 bases short and J 2 bases short, with 9 bases between. Germline V CDR1 and CDR2: MNHEY, SMNVEV (reference sequence). This CDR3 contains 13 residues. The CDR3 region is CASSSGPPYEQYF. The DNA for the CDR3 is TGTGCCAGCAGTTCAGGGCCCCCCTACGAGCAGTACTTC.

There are many counts of this clonotype. The chain is built from TRBV2 and TRBJ2-7; D gene ambiguous. Per germline, CDR1 SNHLY and CDR2 FYNNEI. The CDR3 length is 12 residues. V was clipped by 6 bases and J by 5 bases, with 11 bases between them. The CDR3 region is CASRGSWDEQYF. DNA for the CDR3: TGTGCCAGCAGGGGATCCTGGGACGAGCAGTACTTC.

This clonotype has more than one count but fewer than ten. This sequence joins TRBV3-1 and TRBJ2-1; TRBD2 aligns across 9 bases. Trimming removed 4 bases from V and 0 bases from J; junction bases left unmatched: 10. The CDR3 totals 18 residues. The germline CDR1 and CDR2 sequences are LGHDT and YNNKEL (reference sequence). The CDR3 sequence is CASSLLGSSGSSYNEQFF. The DNA for the CDR3 is TGTGCCAGCAGCCTTCTAGGGAGTAGCGGGAGCTCCTACAATGAGCAGTTCTTC.

DNA for the CDR3: TGTGCCAGCAGTTACGGGTCGAGAACTTCACCCCTCCACTTT. Residues: CASSYGSRTSPLHF. The chain uses TRBV6-2 or TRBV6-3 and TRBJ1-6, with D unresolved. Trimming took 2 bases from V and 9 from J, leaving 11 bases between them. The CDR3 extends over 14 amino acids. Germline assignment: CDR1 MNHEY and CDR2 SVGEGT.